This T cell receptor beta chain was sequenced for a study of CD8+CD57+ T cells in acquired aplastic anemia. Study-level background: Sorted CD4+ and CD8+ cells yielded DNA averaging around 3 ug.

In patients chosen for sequencing, flow cytometry had shown CD8+CD57+ cell expansion. According to the study, genomic DNA was the template for TCR beta VDJ and CDR3 profiling. TCRdb redid the calling of the reads with MiXCR, one entry per CDR3 protein. The sample lists about 290,000 distinct CDR3 sequences, 50% to 65% occurring once. This CDR3 is 17 amino acids long. Germline CDR1 SGDLS, CDR2 YYNGEE. Trimming stripped 0 bases from V and 3 bases from J, with 15 bases between. The sample taken for sequencing was sorted CD4+, CD8+, or CD8+CD57+ T cells (not recorded which) from PBMCs. This rearrangement joins TRBV9 to TRBJ2-2; perhaps TRBD1 as D (6 bases). This receptor was taken from a human donor with aplastic anemia. The CDR3 region has the DNA TGTGCCAGCAGCGTAGGTATGGGGACACCTTACACCGGGGAGCTGTTTTTT. This sequence encodes CASSVGMGTPYTGELFF.